Below, 17 T cell receptor beta chains from the same sample are listed, as sequenced in a study of blood T cell repertoires in COVID-19. Method: immunoSEQ multiplex PCR; TCRdb's copy keeps in-frame clones and lacks some. The data contain hundreds of thousands of clones, approximately 89% of them singletons. What was sequenced was peripheral blood. The origin of the receptors is a woman in her 30s with COVID-19, enrolled during active disease.

This chain connects TRBV2 to TRBJ1-2, with 7 bases identical to TRBD1. Germline V gene data show CDR1 as SNHLY and CDR2 as FYNNEI. The CDR3 has 15 amino acids. J gave up 0 bases and V 4 bases, and 5 bases lay outside the gene matches. CDR3 nucleotides: TGTGCCAGCAGTGGGGTAAGGGGGCCTAACTATGGCTACACCTTC. This encodes CASSGVRGPNYGYTF.

V and J are TRBV9 and TRBJ1-4; tentative D call: TRBD1 (6 bases). The ends were cut back, 3 bases at V and 4 bases at J, with 13 bases in the middle. CDR3 length: 15 residues. The germline CDR1 and CDR2 sequences are SGDLS and YYNGEE. The CDR3 coding sequence is TGTGCCAGCAGCGAGGGGGGGCGCCTTAATGAAAAACTGTTTTTT. It is translated as CASSEGGRLNEKLFF.

The rearrangement uses TRBV4-3 and TRBJ1-4; 7 positions match TRBD1. The V gene's germline CDR1 is LGHNA and CDR2 YSLEER. Trimming at V came to 3 bases and at J to 3 bases, leaving 10 bases not matched to a gene. This CDR3 is 17 amino acids long. The CDR3 region is CASSQYLTGTANEKLFF. The CDR3 DNA sequence: TGCGCCAGCAGCCAGTATCTTACCGGGACAGCTAATGAAAAACTGTTTTTT.

This chain connects TRBV2 to TRBJ1-6; D may be TRBD1 (6 bases). This CDR3 has 14 residues. Germline CDR1 is SNHLY and CDR2 is FYNNEI. V was trimmed by 1 base and J by 10 bases, leaving 11 bases between them. CDR3 sequence (DNA): TGTGCCAGCAGTGAAGGGGGGGGCACGTCACCCCTCCACTTT. This codes for CASSEGGGTSPLHF.

The rearrangement joins TRBV4-3 to TRBJ2-7; D possibly corresponds to TRBD2 (5 bases). V was cut by 0 bases and J by 3 bases, with 12 bases left in between. CDR1 LGHNA and CDR2 YSLEER come from the germline V gene. This CDR3 is built from 15 residues. CDR3 region: CASSQDTTGYYEQYF. The CDR3 DNA reads as TGCGCCAGCAGCCAAGACACTACGGGGTACTACGAGCAGTACTTC.

This clone was detected a few times. This sequence joins TRBV5-1 and TRBJ1-1; D may be TRBD1 (6 bases). Deletions cut 3 bases from V and 3 bases from J, with 12 bases between. The CDR3 totals 14 residues. CDR1 SGHRS and CDR2 YFSETQ come from the germline V gene. The CDR3 sequence: CASSSQGPDTEAFF. The DNA of the CDR3 is TGCGCCAGCAGCTCGCAGGGGCCGGACACTGAAGCTTTCTTT.

This clone appeared a single time. The rearrangement joins TRBV29-1 to TRBJ2-7, with 14 bases matching TRBD2. CDR3 length equals 14 residues. Losses at the gene ends were 6 bases for V and 2 bases for J; bases not matched to a gene: 3. The germline V gene has CDR1 SQVTM and CDR2 ANQGSEA. The CDR3 sequence: CSVVTSGGAYEQYF. The CDR3 DNA is TGCAGCGTCGTGACTAGCGGGGGGGCCTACGAGCAGTACTTC.

This clone was counted once. This chain connects TRBV19 to TRBJ1-5; D perhaps matches TRBD1 (6 bases). The CDR3 loop spans 18 amino acids. Trimming removed 4 bases from V and 0 bases from J, with 19 bases in between. Germline V lookup: CDR1 LNHDA, CDR2 SQIVND (reference sequence). CDR3: CASSSGQSNSYSNQPQHF. CDR3 DNA: TGTGCCAGTAGTAGTGGACAGTCCAACTCATATAGCAATCAGCCCCAGCATTTT.

Only a few counts were recorded for this clone. This chain joins TRBV29-1 and TRBJ1-1, with unresolved D. The V end lost 4 bases, the J end lost 0 bases, and 6 bases lay between the germline ends. CDR3 size: 12 residues. Germline CDR1 is SQVTM and CDR2 is ANQGSEA. The CDR3 DNA sequence: TGCAGCGTTGCCCACATGAACACTGAAGCTTTCTTT. The encoded protein is CSVAHMNTEAFF.

The V gene is TRBV5-1, the J gene TRBJ2-5; 7 bases line up with TRBD2. The germline CDR1 and CDR2 sequences are SGHRS and YFSETQ. V dropped 7 bases and J dropped 1; count of bases not matched to a gene: 10. The length of the CDR3 is 15 residues. The CDR3 DNA follows: TGCGCCAGCGTCGGGACGGGGGGATTCCAAGAGACCCAGTACTTC. Its protein is CASVGTGGFQETQYF. Full variable domain (remainder filled in from reference TRBV5-1 and TRBJ2-5): KAGVTQTPRYLIKTRGQQVTLSCSPISGHRSVSWYQQTPGQGLQFLFEYFSETQRNKGNFPGRFSGRQFSNSRSEMNVSTLELGDSALYLCASVGTGGFQETQYFGPGTRLLVL.

This chain links TRBV11-3 with TRBJ2-3; 7 bases agree with TRBD2. Looked up from germline, CDR1 is SGHNT and CDR2 is YENEEA. The CDR3 has 18 residues. J was trimmed by 0 bases and V by 3 bases; bases with no gene match: 12. The DNA of the CDR3 is TGTGCCAGCAGCTTCCGTCGTGGGAGGGACGATAGCACAGATACGCAGTATTTT. It specifies CASSFRRGRDDSTDTQYF.

This chain uses TRBV21-1 with TRBJ2-7; the table's TRBD2 call for D was not verified on the DNA. TRBV21-1 is classified as a pseudogene. CDR3 size: 14 residues. The CDR3 nucleotides read TGTGCCAGCAGCAAAGTCTGCCAAGTGCGGGAGCAGTACGTC. Its protein is CASSKVCQVREQYV.

This clone appeared a single time. V is TRBV27 and J is TRBJ1-4; 10 positions match TRBD1. This CDR3 contains 14 residues. Trimming removed 4 bases from V and 7 bases from J; junction bases left unmatched: 3. Germline V gene data show CDR1 as MNHEY and CDR2 as SMNVEV (reference sequence). CDR3: CASSSGQGFEKLFF. The CDR3 bases are TGTGCCAGCAGTTCGGGACAGGGGTTTGAAAAACTGTTTTTT.

The chain employs TRBV29-1 and TRBJ2-7; 8 bases align to TRBD2. V was clipped by 4 bases and J by 3 bases; unmatched bases: 2. The CDR3 spans 12 residues. From germline, CDR1 is SQVTM and CDR2 ANQGSEA. The CDR3 coding sequence is TGCAGCGTTGCCAGCGGGAGCTACGAGCAGTACGTC. Residues: CSVASGSYEQYV.

This chain links TRBV4-1 with TRBJ2-3; perhaps TRBD2 as D (6 bases). The V end lost 2 bases, the J end lost 5 bases, and 11 bases lay between the germline ends. The CDR3 runs to 14 residues. Germline values: CDR1 MGHRA, CDR2 YSYEKL. CDR3 coding DNA: TGCGCCAGCAGCCAACCACGGGAGAGAGATACGCAGTATTTT. It yields the protein CASSQPRERDTQYF.

The V gene is TRBV13, the J gene TRBJ2-7, with 13 positions matching TRBD2. The germline CDR1 and CDR2 sequences are PRHDT and FYEKMQ (reference sequence). The CDR3 is made up of 15 amino acids. After removal of 0 bases from V and 6 bases from J, the junction contained 2 bases not matched to a gene. CDR3 coding DNA: TGTGCCAGCAGCTTAGGACTAGCGGGGGGGCTCGAGCAGTACTTC. Amino acid sequence: CASSLGLAGGLEQYF.

The sample holds many counts of this clone. This rearrangement joins TRBV18 to TRBJ1-1, with D unresolved. Germline values: CDR1 KGHSH, CDR2 LQKENI. The CDR3 is 13 residues long. Trimming took 2 bases from V and 1 from J, leaving 5 bases between them. The CDR3 nucleotides read TGTGCCAGCTCACCAAAGCAGAACACTGAAGCTTTCTTT. Amino acid sequence: CASSPKQNTEAFF.